A selection of T cell receptor beta chains follows, all from one sample in a study of blood T cell repertoires in COVID-19. Here immunoSEQ multiplex PCR was the method, and the copy in TCRdb shows in-frame clones only, minus some. This sample yields 150,000 to 200,000 clones, of which about 80% are seen a single time; 6.9% belongs to the top ten. The sequencing sample was made of peripheral blood. The receptors derive from a man in his 60s with acute or convalescent COVID-19. CDR3s include the opening cysteine and the closing phenylalanine or tryptophan. The order of the fields is D gene, V gene, clone size, J gene, CDR3 protein, CDR3 DNA. D genes are given only for firm matches. Not every row has a clone size; where given, it reads once, few, many or a size class.

d_call: TRBD1; v_call: TRBV12-5; clone_size: NA; j_call: TRBJ2-5; cdr3_aa: CATNRGPKETQYF; cdr3_nt: TGTGCTACGAACAGGGGGCCTAAAGAGACCCAGTACTTC
d_call: NA; v_call: TRBV2; clone_size: NA; j_call: TRBJ2-3; cdr3_aa: CASSEEAAVGDTQYF; cdr3_nt: TGTGCCAGCAGTGAAGAGGCTGCGGTTGGAGATACGCAGTATTTT
d_call: TRBD2; v_call: TRBV7-9; clone_size: NA; j_call: TRBJ2-7; cdr3_aa: CASSLPRGGRTYEQYF; cdr3_nt: TGTGCCAGCAGCCTTCCTCGCGGGGGGAGGACCTACGAGCAGTACTTC
d_call: NA; v_call: TRBV5-4; clone_size: NA; j_call: TRBJ2-6; cdr3_aa: CASSFPLSGANVLTF; cdr3_nt: TGTGCCAGCAGTTTCCCCCTCTCTGGGGCCAACGTCCTGACTTTC
d_call: NA; v_call: TRBV4-1; clone_size: NA; j_call: TRBJ2-1; cdr3_aa: CASSQVGSGSYNEQFF; cdr3_nt: TGCGCCAGCAGCCAAGTAGGAAGCGGCTCCTACAATGAGCAGTTCTTC
d_call: TRBD1; v_call: TRBV23-1; clone_size: NA; j_call: TRBJ2-3; cdr3_aa: CASGSPGQDWDTQYF; cdr3_nt: TGCGCCAGCGGTTCTCCGGGACAGGATTGGGATACGCAGTATTTT
d_call: NA; v_call: TRBV7-3; clone_size: NA; j_call: TRBJ2-1; cdr3_aa: CASSPTGTGNNEQFF; cdr3_nt: TGTGCCAGCAGCCCCACCGGGACTGGGAACAATGAGCAGTTCTTC
d_call: TRBD2; v_call: TRBV29-1; clone_size: few; j_call: TRBJ2-3; cdr3_aa: CSMGGADTQYF; cdr3_nt: TGCAGCATGGGAGGGGCAGATACGCAGTATTTT
d_call: TRBD2; v_call: TRBV11-2; clone_size: NA; j_call: TRBJ2-7; cdr3_aa: CASSFDLAGGRRQYF; cdr3_nt: TGTGCCAGCAGCTTCGATCTAGCGGGGGGACGCCGGCAGTACTTC
d_call: TRBD2; v_call: TRBV11-3; clone_size: NA; j_call: TRBJ2-7; cdr3_aa: CASSLASGSSYEQYF; cdr3_nt: TGTGCCAGCAGCTTAGCTAGCGGGAGCTCCTACGAGCAGTACTTC
d_call: NA; v_call: TRBV27; clone_size: NA; j_call: TRBJ2-6; cdr3_aa: CASLRHLAPSGANVLTF; cdr3_nt: TGTGCCAGCCTGAGGCACCTAGCCCCCTCTGGGGCCAACGTCCTGACTTTC
d_call: NA; v_call: TRBV7-9; clone_size: NA; j_call: TRBJ2-5; cdr3_aa: CASDTQGIGETQYF; cdr3_nt: TGTGCCAGCGATACTCAGGGAATAGGAGAGACCCAGTACTTC
d_call: TRBD2; v_call: TRBV11-3; clone_size: few; j_call: TRBJ2-5; cdr3_aa: CASSLGERETYQETQYF; cdr3_nt: TGTGCCAGCAGCTTAGGGGAGCGGGAGACGTACCAAGAGACCCAGTACTTC
d_call: TRBD2; v_call: TRBV3-1/TRBV3-2; clone_size: once; j_call: TRBJ2-5; cdr3_aa: CASTLGLAGFETQYF; cdr3_nt: TGTGCCAGCACCCTGGGACTAGCGGGATTTGAGACCCAGTACTTC
d_call: NA; v_call: TRBV6-2/TRBV6-3; clone_size: NA; j_call: TRBJ2-2; cdr3_aa: CASSTRLQGANTGELFF; cdr3_nt: TGTGCCAGCAGCACCCGTTTGCAGGGCGCGAACACCGGGGAGCTGTTTTTT
d_call: TRBD2; v_call: TRBV6-5; clone_size: NA; j_call: TRBJ2-2; cdr3_aa: CASTGLAGGSGELFF; cdr3_nt: TGTGCCAGCACAGGGTTAGCGGGAGGGTCCGGGGAGCTGTTTTTT
d_call: NA; v_call: TRBV7-9; clone_size: NA; j_call: TRBJ2-7; cdr3_aa: CASSLGYRGSSEQYF; cdr3_nt: TGTGCCAGCAGCTTAGGGTACCGGGGGAGTTCGGAGCAGTACTTC
d_call: NA; v_call: TRBV7-3; clone_size: NA; j_call: TRBJ1-2; cdr3_aa: CASSPDRNYGYTF; cdr3_nt: TGTGCCAGCAGCCCTGACAGGAACTATGGCTACACCTTC
d_call: NA; v_call: TRBV5-1; clone_size: NA; j_call: TRBJ2-5; cdr3_aa: CASSSGVQRSKETQYF; cdr3_nt: TGCGCCAGCAGCTCGGGTGTACAGCGGTCAAAAGAGACCCAGTACTTC
d_call: TRBD1; v_call: TRBV28; clone_size: NA; j_call: TRBJ2-7; cdr3_aa: CASSAGTGLSPSYEQYF; cdr3_nt: TGTGCCAGCAGTGCAGGGACAGGGCTTTCCCCATCCTACGAGCAGTACTTC
d_call: NA; v_call: TRBV6-4; clone_size: NA; j_call: TRBJ1-1; cdr3_aa: CASSRDDGDTAFF; cdr3_nt: TGTGCCAGCAGCAGGGATGATGGGGACACCGCTTTCTTT
d_call: TRBD1; v_call: TRBV6-5; clone_size: NA; j_call: TRBJ1-2; cdr3_aa: CASSYSQGARYYGYTF; cdr3_nt: TGTGCCAGCAGTTACTCACAGGGGGCGCGTTACTATGGCTACACCTTC
d_call: NA; v_call: TRBV27; clone_size: NA; j_call: TRBJ2-3; cdr3_aa: CASRRTLTGSADTQYF; cdr3_nt: TGTGCCAGCAGACGAACATTAACAGGGTCTGCAGATACGCAGTATTTT
d_call: TRBD2; v_call: TRBV2; clone_size: once; j_call: TRBJ2-1; cdr3_aa: CASSSDWVAGSREQFF; cdr3_nt: TGTGCCAGCAGTTCCGATTGGGTAGCGGGATCACGAGAGCAGTTCTTC
d_call: NA; v_call: TRBV3-1/TRBV3-2; clone_size: once; j_call: TRBJ2-5; cdr3_aa: CASSTRQVAQYF; cdr3_nt: TGTGCCAGCAGCACTCGACAAGTGGCCCAGTACTTC
d_call: TRBD1; v_call: TRBV2; clone_size: NA; j_call: TRBJ2-5; cdr3_aa: CASSQLTGEETQYF; cdr3_nt: TGTGCCAGCAGTCAACTGACAGGGGAAGAGACCCAGTACTTC
d_call: TRBD2; v_call: TRBV28; clone_size: NA; j_call: TRBJ2-1; cdr3_aa: CASRLAAPSNEQFF; cdr3_nt: TGTGCCAGCAGACTAGCGGCCCCTAGCAATGAGCAGTTCTTC
d_call: NA; v_call: TRBV7-2; clone_size: many; j_call: TRBJ2-1; cdr3_aa: CASSTAPLSHEQFF; cdr3_nt: TGTGCCAGCAGCACCGCCCCCCTAAGCCATGAGCAGTTCTTC
d_call: TRBD1; v_call: TRBV29-1; clone_size: NA; j_call: TRBJ1-2; cdr3_aa: CSAGTGTAYNYGYTF; cdr3_nt: TGCAGCGCTGGAACCGGGACAGCTTATAACTATGGCTACACCTTC
d_call: NA; v_call: TRBV4-1; clone_size: once; j_call: TRBJ1-3; cdr3_aa: CASSHETRGLYSGNTIYF; cdr3_nt: TGCGCCAGCAGCCATGAAACCCGGGGACTGTACTCTGGAAACACCATATATTTT
d_call: NA; v_call: TRBV6-5; clone_size: NA; j_call: TRBJ1-2; cdr3_aa: CASSRTDLYGYTF; cdr3_nt: TGTGCCAGCTCTAGGACAGACCTCTATGGCTACACCTTC
d_call: NA; v_call: TRBV12-3/TRBV12-4; clone_size: NA; j_call: TRBJ1-1; cdr3_aa: CASSFIQNTEAFF; cdr3_nt: TGTGCCAGCAGTTTCATACAGAACACTGAAGCTTTCTTT
d_call: NA; v_call: TRBV6-6; clone_size: NA; j_call: TRBJ2-7; cdr3_aa: CASSYRDTYYEQYF; cdr3_nt: TGTGCCAGCAGTTACCGGGACACTTACTACGAGCAGTACTTC
d_call: TRBD2; v_call: TRBV7-8; clone_size: NA; j_call: TRBJ2-3; cdr3_aa: CASSPRVRLAGATDTQYF; cdr3_nt: TGTGCCAGCAGCCCGAGGGTTCGGCTAGCGGGGGCCACAGATACGCAGTATTTT
d_call: TRBD2; v_call: TRBV6-5; clone_size: NA; j_call: TRBJ2-1; cdr3_aa: CASNPGLATGEQFF; cdr3_nt: TGTGCCAGCAATCCGGGACTAGCAACCGGTGAGCAGTTCTTC
d_call: NA; v_call: TRBV21-1; clone_size: NA; j_call: TRBJ1-2; cdr3_aa: CASSYRANYGYTF; cdr3_nt: TGTGCCAGCAGCTACCGAGCTAACTATGGCTACACCTTC
d_call: TRBD1; v_call: TRBV19; clone_size: NA; j_call: TRBJ1-5; cdr3_aa: CASRTGTGGNFYQPQHF; cdr3_nt: TGTGCCAGTAGAACAGGGACAGGGGGCAATTTTTATCAGCCCCAGCATTTT